The 27 T cell receptor beta chains presented below share a single source sample, sequenced in a study of graft-versus-host responses after intestinal transplantation. What these receptors recognize is not known. The method was immunoSEQ multiplex PCR; TCRdb's version includes in-frame clones alone and lacks a portion of them. The data show 99,000 or so clones, roughly 84% seen once. Sequenced material: unstimulated CD4+ T cells sorted from spleen or lymph node cells, taken before intestinal transplant. The receptor set was obtained from a human donor who received an intestinal transplant.

The V call is TRBV2, the J call TRBJ2-1; 9 nucleotides align to TRBD2. Losses at the gene ends were 2 bases for V and 5 bases for J; bases not matched to a gene: 7. CDR1 SNHLY and CDR2 FYNNEI come from the germline V gene. The CDR3 consists of 16 residues. CDR3 in amino acids: CASSEFSSGINNEQFF. The DNA of the CDR3 is TGTGCCAGCAGTGAATTTTCTAGCGGGATTAACAATGAGCAGTTCTTC.

V and J are TRBV6-1 and TRBJ1-1; D not resolved. The germline V and J ends were trimmed by 4 bases and 3 bases, with 6 bases remaining between them. Germline V gene data show CDR1 as MNHNS and CDR2 as SASEGT. CDR3 size: 12 residues. CDR3 in amino acids: CASSAHYTEAFF. The CDR3 DNA reads as TGTGCCAGCAGTGCACACTACACTGAAGCTTTCTTT.

The chain recombines TRBV19 with TRBJ2-7; either TRBD1 or TRBD2 may supply D (5 bases each). CDR1 LNHDA and CDR2 SQIVND come from the germline V gene (reference sequence). Trimming took 0 bases from V and 3 from J, leaving 18 bases between them. The CDR3 contains 17 residues. CDR3 DNA sequence: TGTGCCAGTAGTATAGATCCCCGGGGACCCAGAATCTACGAGCAGTACTTC. Translation gives CASSIDPRGPRIYEQYF.

The CDR3: CASSFRTGLTSYNEQFF. The CDR3 DNA reads TGTGCCAGCAGCTTTAGAACGGGGTTGACCTCCTACAATGAGCAGTTCTTC. This sequence joins TRBV5-6 and TRBJ2-1; maybe TRBD2 (5 bases). V was clipped by 2 bases and J by 0 bases, with 15 bases between them. Per the germline V gene, CDR1 is SGHDT and CDR2 is YYEEEE. This CDR3 has 17 amino acids.

The chain joins TRBV6-5 to TRBJ2-7; 10 nucleotides match TRBD2. V shed 8 bases and J 3 bases; nucleotides not matched to a gene: 1. Germline-derived CDR1 and CDR2 are MNHEY and SVGAGI. The CDR3 length is 12 residues. The CDR3 DNA reads as TGTGCCAGCCGACTAGCGGGCTACGAGCAGTACTTC. Its protein product is CASRLAGYEQYF.

The chain has TRBV10-3 and TRBJ1-1; a weak D match, TRBD1 (5 bases). In germline, CDR1 is ENHRY, CDR2 SYGVKD. Trimming pared 6 bases from V and 6 bases from J, leaving 20 bases between. The CDR3 is 15 residues long. CDR3 in DNA: TGTGCCATCAGCTCCCGGGACCCCGCGGTCGCTGAAGCTTTCTTT. As protein: CAISSRDPAVAEAFF.

The V call is TRBV12-5, the J call TRBJ2-1, with 7 nucleotides matching TRBD2. Trimming took 3 bases from V and 12 from J; bases not matched to a gene: 5. There are 12 residues in the CDR3. Germline CDR1 LGHNT, CDR2 FRNRAP. CDR3 bases: TGTGCTAGTGGTTTATATGCGGGGGTGCAGTTCTTC. Translating gives CASGLYAGVQFF.

This sequence joins TRBV5-4 and TRBJ2-7; 8 positions agree with TRBD1. V trimming: 4 bases; J trimming: 12 bases; junction bases outside the gene matches: 9. This CDR3 is built from 12 residues. The germline CDR1 and CDR2 sequences are SGHNT and YYREEE (reference sequence). Written as DNA, the CDR3 is TGTGCCAGCAGCCCGGACAGGGTGGACCGGTACTTC. It codes for CASSPDRVDRYF.

This chain links TRBV5-4 with TRBJ1-2; no reliable D call. Germline V gives CDR1 SGHNT, CDR2 YYREEE (reference sequence). The CDR3 length is 15 residues. The V gene lost 3 bases and the J gene lost 7 bases, with 19 bases spanning the gap. Written as DNA, the CDR3 is TGTGCCAGCAGCTGGGAGAATAGAATTCCCGGTGGCTACACCTTC. It yields the protein CASSWENRIPGGYTF. Complete variable domain (other parts from reference TRBV5-4 and TRBJ1-2): ETGVTQSPTHLIKTRGQQVTLRCSSQSGHNTVSWYQQALGQGPQFIFQYYREEENGRGNFPPRFSGLQFPNYSSELNVNALELDDSALYLCASSWENRIPGGYTFGSGTRLTVV.

This clone was seen a handful of times. This chain uses TRBV11-2 with TRBJ1-1, with D unclear. The length of the CDR3 is 14 residues. V lost 3 bases to trimming and J lost 1 base, with 9 bases between them. In germline, CDR1 is SGHAT, CDR2 FQNNGV. CDR3: CASSFSDTNTEAFF. The CDR3 DNA reads as TGTGCCAGCAGCTTTTCGGATACGAACACTGAAGCTTTCTTT.

The CDR3 spells CASSTKPSDEGAANYGYTF. Written as DNA, the CDR3 is TGTGCCAGCAGTACAAAGCCTTCGGATGAGGGAGCGGCCAACTATGGCTACACCTTC. The chain combines TRBV27 with TRBJ1-2; no reliable D call. Trimming stripped 5 bases from V and 2 bases from J, with 27 bases between. CDR1 MNHEY and CDR2 SMNVEV come from the germline V gene (reference sequence). The CDR3 length is 19 residues.

The genes are TRBV18 and TRBJ2-2; a possible D gene is TRBD1 (6 bases). The length of the CDR3 is 16 residues. Trimming cost V 6 bases and J 5 bases, with 19 bases left between them. CDR1 is KGHSH and CDR2 is LQKENI in the germline V gene. CDR3 amino acids: CASSRGQSERTGELFF. DNA for the CDR3: TGTGCCAGCTCGCGAGGACAGTCGGAACGGACCGGGGAGCTGTTTTTT.

This chain connects TRBV10-1 to TRBJ2-3; D ambiguous. Per the germline V gene, CDR1 is WNHNN and CDR2 is SYGVQD (reference sequence). The CDR3 has 12 residues. Trimming removed 3 bases at V and 5 bases at J, with 6 bases between. This chain's CDR3 is CASSELGDTQYF. DNA of the CDR3: TGCGCCAGCAGTGAACTGGGAGATACGCAGTATTTT.

This clone was counted only a few times. The chain uses TRBV15 and TRBJ1-1, with no clear D. V dropped 5 bases and J dropped 6 bases, with 13 bases sitting between them. The CDR3 loop spans 13 amino acids. Germline V gene data show CDR1 as LNHNV and CDR2 as YYDKDF (reference sequence). The CDR3 sequence is CATSPLGIAEAFF. Written as DNA, the CDR3 is TGTGCCACCAGCCCCCTAGGGATAGCTGAAGCTTTCTTT.

The chain employs TRBV9 and TRBJ2-1; 9 bases line up with TRBD1. The germline V gene encodes CDR1 SGDLS and CDR2 YYNGEE. This CDR3 contains 14 residues. J gave up 6 bases and V 9 bases, and 10 bases lay outside the gene matches. CDR3 amino acids: CANAGTGKTNEQFF. The DNA for the CDR3 is TGTGCCAATGCCGGGACAGGGAAAACCAATGAGCAGTTCTTC.

The rearrangement links TRBV7-7 to TRBJ2-2; D perhaps matches TRBD2 (5 bases). From germline, CDR1 is SSHAT and CDR2 FNYEAQ (reference sequence). This CDR3 region has 16 residues. V dropped 3 bases and J dropped 6 bases, with 17 bases sitting between them. CDR3 DNA: TGTGCCAGCAGCTTGAACGCGGGTGCAGGAGCCGGGGAGCTGTTTTTT. Residues: CASSLNAGAGAGELFF.

This chain connects TRBV5-4 to TRBJ2-7, with D perhaps TRBD1 or TRBD2 (6 bases each). V lost 0 bases, J lost 1 base, and 11 bases lay in between. The germline CDR1 and CDR2 sequences are SGHNT and YYREEE (reference sequence). This CDR3 contains 15 residues. Here the CDR3 DNA reads TGTGCCAGCAGCTTGGCGGGGGCGGTATCCTACGAGCAGTACTTC. Encoded protein: CASSLAGAVSYEQYF.

This chain joins TRBV18 and TRBJ1-2; 8 bases agree with TRBD1. The CDR3 sequence is 17 residues long. After removal of 3 bases from V and 3 bases from J, the junction contained 12 bases not matched to a gene. Germline values: CDR1 KGHSH, CDR2 LQKENI. CDR3 nucleotide sequence: TGTGCCAGCTCACCCTCAAATCCCCCGGGACAGGACTATGGCTACACCTTC. Residues: CASSPSNPPGQDYGYTF.

The chain combines TRBV7-7 with TRBJ2-2; 9 nucleotides agree with TRBD1. The CDR3 has 15 amino acids. With 3 bases clipped from V and 5 bases from J, the junction kept 4 bases outside the gene matches. Germline CDR1 and CDR2: SSHAT and FNYEAQ (reference sequence). CDR3 sequence (DNA): TGTGCCAGCAGCTTGGGACAGGGTATAACCGGGGAGCTGTTTTTT. Translation gives CASSLGQGITGELFF.

J is TRBJ2-5 and V is TRBV11-1; D may be TRBD2 (5 bases). CDR3 length equals 13 residues. Germline-derived CDR1 and CDR2 are SGHAT and FQDESV (reference sequence). Trimming cost V 5 bases and J 5 bases, with 12 bases left between them. The DNA for the CDR3 is TGTGCCAGCAGCCTGACTACTTTCGAGACCCAGTACTTC. Translated: CASSLTTFETQYF.

In its sample, this clone was seen a few times. This chain joins TRBV7-9 and TRBJ2-7; D possibly corresponds to TRBD1 (6 bases). The germline V and J ends were trimmed by 2 bases and 5 bases, with 10 bases remaining between them. CDR1 and CDR2 (germline): SEHNR, FQNEAQ (reference sequence). The CDR3 runs 13 residues. CDR3 bases: TGTGCCAGCAGCTTAAACAGGGATGACGAGCAGTACTTC. Amino acid sequence: CASSLNRDDEQYF.

The chain links TRBV10-2 to TRBJ2-1, with TRBD2 identical over 11 bases. With 4 bases clipped from V and 6 bases from J, the junction kept 5 bases outside the gene matches. This CDR3 contains 15 residues. CDR1 and CDR2 (germline): WSHSY, SAAADI. Here the CDR3 reads CASSAIAGGPNEQFF. DNA of the CDR3: TGCGCCAGCAGTGCAATAGCGGGAGGGCCCAATGAGCAGTTCTTC.

The rearrangement joins TRBV18 to TRBJ1-5; 8 positions match TRBD1. The V gene's germline CDR1 is KGHSH and CDR2 LQKENI. This CDR3 has 15 residues. Trimming took 6 bases from V and 6 from J; bases not matched to a gene: 10. Here the CDR3 DNA reads TGTGCCAGCTCGTCACAGGGGGGTCAAAGTCAGCCCCAGCATTTT. Protein product: CASSSQGGQSQPQHF.

The rearrangement joins TRBV15 to TRBJ2-5, with 9 bases fitting TRBD1. V gave up 1 base and J gave up 4 bases; unmatched junction bases: 10. CDR3 length equals 17 residues. Germline V gene data show CDR1 as LNHNV and CDR2 as YYDKDF (reference sequence). CDR3 sequence reads: CATSRAGTGTEGETQYF. CDR3 coding DNA: TGTGCCACCAGCAGAGCCGGGACAGGGACTGAGGGAGAGACCCAGTACTTC.

J is TRBJ2-7 and V is TRBV7-6, with D maybe TRBD2 (6 bases). Germline CDR1 reads SGHVS; CDR2 reads FNYEAQ. The CDR3 has 14 residues. V was clipped by 1 base and J by 4 bases, with 11 bases between them. CDR3 sequence: CASSLDGSPYEQYF. The CDR3 DNA reads as TGTGCCAGCAGCTTAGACGGGAGCCCATACGAGCAGTACTTC.

This rearrangement joins TRBV5-4 to TRBJ2-7, with no clear D. Trimming left V 5 bases short and J 2 bases short, with 14 bases between. Germline CDR1 and CDR2: SGHNT and YYREEE (reference sequence). The CDR3 loop spans 14 amino acids. Here the CDR3 reads CASSSPDGTYEQYF. CDR3 coding DNA: TGTGCCAGCAGTTCCCCGGACGGAACCTACGAGCAGTACTTC.

J is TRBJ2-5 and V is TRBV11-2; TRBD2 agrees at 12 bases. Germline CDR1 and CDR2: SGHAT and FQNNGV. The CDR3 has 17 amino acids. Trimming took 0 bases from V and 5 from J; bases not matched to a gene: 7. DNA for the CDR3: TGTGCCAGCAGCTTAGATCTAGCGGGAGGGTTTTTGGAGACCCAGTACTTC. Translated, it gives CASSLDLAGGFLETQYF.